These 11 T cell receptor beta chains were sequenced from one sample in a study of cytomegalovirus exposure and HLA in healthy donors. Primers: 60 Vbeta forward and 13 Jbeta reverse. Using immunoSEQ multiplex PCR, the repertoire was profiled, and TCRdb retains in-frame clones only, with some absent. Counted here are around 100,000 clones, roughly 83% occurring once; the ten biggest clones make up under 3%. Sample: PBMCs. These receptors were obtained from a woman in her late teens or twenties in good health and CMV-seropositive.

The rearrangement joins TRBV30 to TRBJ2-5; tentatively, D is TRBD1 (6 bases). This CDR3 is built from 11 residues. CDR1 is GTSNPN, CDR2 SVGIG, per germline (reference sequence). Trimming left V 5 bases short and J 2 bases short, with 6 bases between. The CDR3 nucleotides are TGTGCCTGGGGACAGCAAGAGACCCAGTACTTC. This sequence encodes CAWGQQETQYF.

In this sample, this clone turned up a few times. This CDR3 is CASSQEVIDGYTF. The CDR3 coding sequence is TGTGCCAGCAGCCAAGAGGTAATAGATGGCTACACCTTC. V is TRBV4-2 and J is TRBJ1-2, with unresolved D. V was clipped by 0 bases and J by 6 bases, with 8 bases between them. The CDR3 length is 13 residues. Germline values: CDR1 LGHNA, CDR2 YNFKEQ.

J is TRBJ2-6 and V is TRBV5-1; 12 positions match TRBD2. J gave up 0 bases and V 3 bases, and 13 bases lay outside the gene matches. Germline V gives CDR1 SGHRS, CDR2 YFSETQ. The CDR3 consists of 21 residues. CDR3 amino acids: CASSWLPGLAGTLSGANVLTF. In DNA, the CDR3 is TGCGCCAGCAGCTGGCTTCCGGGACTAGCGGGCACCCTCTCTGGGGCCAACGTCCTGACTTTC. The full variable domain, in which reference TRBV5-1 and TRBJ2-6 provide the parts outside the CDR3, is KAGVTQTPRYLIKTRGQQVTLSCSPISGHRSVSWYQQTPGQGLQFLFEYFSETQRNKGNFPGRFSGRQFSNSRSEMNVSTLELGDSALYLCASSWLPGLAGTLSGANVLTFGAGSRLTVL.

The rearrangement links TRBV5-4 to TRBJ2-2; the match to TRBD1 covers 7 bases. With 4 bases clipped from V and 1 base from J, the junction kept 4 bases outside the gene matches. This CDR3 is 15 amino acids long. Per germline, CDR1 SGHNT and CDR2 YYREEE (reference sequence). The CDR3 loop reads CASSTDRENTGELFF. In nucleotides, the CDR3 is TGTGCCAGCAGCACTGACAGGGAGAACACCGGGGAGCTGTTTTTT. The full variable domain, in which reference TRBV5-4 and TRBJ2-2 provide the parts outside the CDR3, is ETGVTQSPTHLIKTRGQQVTLRCSSQSGHNTVSWYQQALGQGPQFIFQYYREEENGRGNFPPRFSGLQFPNYSSELNVNALELDDSALYLCASSTDRENTGELFFGEGSRLTVL.

The chain couples TRBV5-1 to TRBJ2-3, with 7 bases lining up with TRBD2. V gave up 0 bases and J gave up 5 bases; unmatched junction bases: 6. This CDR3 spans 15 amino acids. Germline CDR1 is SGHRS and CDR2 is YFSETQ. CDR3 bases: TGCGCCAGCAGCTTGGCGCGGGAGTATTTAGATACGCAGTATTTT. Its translation: CASSLAREYLDTQYF.

CDR3 sequence (DNA): TGTGCCAGCAGTGAATATCTGGCGGGGACAGGAGGAGAGACCCAGTACTTC. It specifies CASSEYLAGTGGETQYF. This sequence joins TRBV25-1 and TRBJ2-5, with 8 positions matching TRBD1. From germline, CDR1 is MGHDK and CDR2 SYGVNS. The trim removed 0 bases at V and 4 bases at J, leaving 10 bases unmatched. The CDR3 runs 17 residues.

The chain links TRBV5-1 to TRBJ1-4; D perhaps matches TRBD1 (5 bases). CDR1 and CDR2 (germline): SGHRS, YFSETQ. V gave up 2 bases and J gave up 4 bases, with 15 bases separating them. This CDR3 has 16 amino acids. CDR3 sequence reads: CASSLGAGGFNEKLFF. CDR3 sequence (DNA): TGCGCCAGCAGCTTAGGGGCCGGCGGCTTTAATGAAAAACTGTTTTTT.

The V gene is TRBV7-6, the J gene TRBJ2-7, with a tentative D call TRBD1 (6 bases). V was pared by 1 base and J by 4 bases, with 14 bases between. CDR1 is SGHVS and CDR2 is FNYEAQ in the germline V gene. The CDR3 has 15 amino acids. CDR3 sequence reads: CASSLEAGAPYEQYF. The CDR3 nucleotides read TGTGCCAGCAGCTTAGAAGCAGGGGCGCCATACGAGCAGTACTTC.

Details on this clone: Germline and junction disagree at one end, which may indicate a read error. The sample holds other DNA sequences that translate to the same CDR3. V and J are TRBV20-1 and TRBJ1-1; 7 bases map to TRBD1. CDR3 length equals 11 residues. Germline V gene lookup returns CDR1 DFQATT and CDR2 SNEGSKA (reference sequence). The CDR3 sequence is CSTTGDTEAFF. CDR3 DNA sequence: TGCAGTACCACAGGGGACACTGAGGCTTTCTTT.

The chain has TRBV19 and TRBJ1-1, with D unclear. Germline V gene data show CDR1 as LNHDA and CDR2 as SQIVND (reference sequence). Trimming left V 11 bases short and J 0 bases short, with 13 bases between. CDR3 length equals 13 residues. CDR3 in DNA: TGTGCCTCCGGCGGGCTCCTGAACACTGAAGCTTTCTTT. It yields the protein CASGGLLNTEAFF.

This CDR3 is CAIRSGTSGITDTQYF. CDR3 in DNA: TGTGCCATCAGATCTGGGACTAGCGGGATCACAGATACGCAGTATTTT. The chain uses TRBV10-3 and TRBJ2-3; 13 nucleotides match TRBD2. This CDR3 comprises 16 residues. The V segment lost 6 bases and the J segment 2 bases; nucleotides outside the gene matches: 5. The germline V gene encodes CDR1 ENHRY and CDR2 SYGVKD.